This entry describes one T cell receptor beta chain. Profiled with immunoSEQ multiplex PCR; TCRdb holds only in-frame clones, not every one. The sample holds about 40,000 clones, roughly 88% seen once. This entry is derived from a study of T cell changes during pregnancy in multiple sclerosis. This CDR3 contains 17 residues. The V segment lost 3 bases and the J segment 6 bases; nucleotides outside the gene matches: 17. The V gene's germline CDR1 is MGHRA and CDR2 YSYEKL. The starting material was peripheral blood, obtained in the first trimester of pregnancy. The receptor's source is a female donor in good health, enrolled as a control in a pregnancy study. The chain links TRBV4-1 to TRBJ2-7; the match to TRBD2 covers 7 bases. CDR3 amino acids: CASSQGSRAGASGEQYF. The CDR3 DNA is TGCGCCAGCAGCCAGGGGAGTCGTGCGGGAGCTAGCGGCGAGCAGTACTTC.